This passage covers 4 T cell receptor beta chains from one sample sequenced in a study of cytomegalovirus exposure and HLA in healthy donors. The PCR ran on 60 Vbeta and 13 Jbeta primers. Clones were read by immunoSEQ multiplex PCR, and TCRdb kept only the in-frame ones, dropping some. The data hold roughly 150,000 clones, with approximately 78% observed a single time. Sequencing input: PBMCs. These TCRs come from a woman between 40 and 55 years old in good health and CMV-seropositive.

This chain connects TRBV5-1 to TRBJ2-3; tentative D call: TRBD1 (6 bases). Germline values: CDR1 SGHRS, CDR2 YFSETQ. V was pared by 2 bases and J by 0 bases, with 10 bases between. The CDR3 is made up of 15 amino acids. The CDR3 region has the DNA TGCGCCAGCAGCTTAACAGGGACGAGCACAGATACGCAGTATTTT. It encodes CASSLTGTSTDTQYF.

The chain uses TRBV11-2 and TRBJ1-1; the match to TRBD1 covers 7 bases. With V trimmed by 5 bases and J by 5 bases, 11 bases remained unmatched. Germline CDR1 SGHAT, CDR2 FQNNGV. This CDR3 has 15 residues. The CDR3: CASSPMKNRGTEAFF. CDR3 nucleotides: TGTGCCAGCAGCCCCATGAAAAACAGGGGTACTGAAGCTTTCTTT. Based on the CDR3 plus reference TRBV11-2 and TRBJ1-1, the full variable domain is EAGVAQSPRYKIIEKRQSVAFWCNPISGHATLYWYQQILGQGPKLLIQFQNNGVVDDSQLPKDRFSAERLKGVDSTLKIQPAKLEDSAVYLCASSPMKNRGTEAFFGQGTRLTVV.

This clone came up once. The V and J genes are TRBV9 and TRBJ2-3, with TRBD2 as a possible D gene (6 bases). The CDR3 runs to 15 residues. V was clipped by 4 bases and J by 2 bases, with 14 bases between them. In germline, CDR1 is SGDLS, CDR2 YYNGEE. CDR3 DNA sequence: TGTGCCAGCAGCCCCCGGGACTCTCACACAGATACGCAGTATTTT. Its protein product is CASSPRDSHTDTQYF.

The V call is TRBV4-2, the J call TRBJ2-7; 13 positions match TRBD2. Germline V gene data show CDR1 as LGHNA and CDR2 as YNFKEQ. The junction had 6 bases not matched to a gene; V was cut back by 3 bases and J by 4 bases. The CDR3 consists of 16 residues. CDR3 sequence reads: CASSHGTSGDFYEQYF. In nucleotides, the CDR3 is TGTGCCAGCAGCCATGGGACTAGCGGGGACTTTTACGAGCAGTACTTC.